This T cell receptor (beta chain) was profiled in a study of shared clonotypes between healthy human individuals. There are 16 residues in the CDR3. V was clipped by 0 bases and J by 4 bases; unmatched bases: 6. CDR1 and CDR2 (germline): SGHRS, YFSETQ. TCRdb keeps only in-frame clones here, not all; method: immunoSEQ multiplex PCR. The sample holds approximately 2.1 million clones, approximately 93% seen once. The chain recombines TRBV5-1 with TRBJ1-1; 10 bases match TRBD1. This receptor was obtained from a man aged 18 to 30 in good health. Some clones in this sample may be carry-over from other donors' samples. The sample was naive CD4+ T cells from PBMCs. The sample's subset: CD45RA+ positively selected. CDR3 sequence: CASSLGQGAVGTEAFF. CDR3 nucleotide sequence: TGCGCCAGCAGCTTGGGACAGGGGGCCGTGGGCACTGAAGCTTTCTTT.